Below are 20 T cell receptor beta chains sequenced from a single sample in a study of Tregs in tolerant kidney transplant recipients. The protocol was immunoSEQ multiplex PCR, while the TCRdb copy is restricted to in-frame clones and leaves out a portion. The profile covers 50,000 to 65,000 clones, with about 89% appearing a single time and 3.5% to 4% taken by the ten largest. Mixed chimerism was transient after nonmyeloablative marrow transplants from related graft donors. Sequences were derived from CD4+ T cells from blood (PBMCs), sampled 6 months after the transplant. These receptor sequences come from a human patient who received a combined kidney and bone marrow transplant. Some T cells may originate from the graft donor.

This chain uses TRBV13 with TRBJ1-6, with 12 bases aligning to TRBD1. The V and J ends lost 6 bases and 10 bases, in that order; junction bases with no gene match: 7. The germline V gene has CDR1 PRHDT and CDR2 FYEKMQ (reference sequence). The CDR3 contains 15 residues. In nucleotides, the CDR3 is TGTGCCAGCAGAGTGGGACAGGGGGCGCGATCACCCCTCCACTTT. Its translation is CASRVGQGARSPLHF.

The chain is built from TRBV27 and TRBJ1-4; a possible D gene is TRBD1 (5 bases). The CDR3 contains 15 residues. The germline V gene encodes CDR1 MNHEY and CDR2 SMNVEV (reference sequence). The V end was cut by 6 bases, the J end by 6 bases, with 17 bases between. CDR3 residues: CASSLNGGVYEKLFF. The CDR3 region has the DNA TGTGCCAGCAGCCTAAATGGGGGGGTATATGAAAAACTGTTTTTT. Combining the CDR3 with reference TRBV27 and TRBJ1-4 gives the whole variable domain EAQVTQNPRYLITVTGKKLTVTCSQNMNHEYMSWYRQDPGLGLRQIYYSMNVEVTDKGDVPEGYKVSRKEKRNFPLILESPSPNQTSLYFCASSLNGGVYEKLFFGSGTQLSVL.

The chain combines TRBV9 with TRBJ2-6; 10 bases are shared with TRBD1. The germline gives CDR1 SGDLS, CDR2 YYNGEE. This CDR3 spans 17 amino acids. Trimming cost V 10 bases and J 1 base; bases outside gene matches: 11. The CDR3 DNA is TGTGCCTCCAGCGGACAGGGGGTTATATCTGGGGCCAACGTCCTGACTTTC. Translating gives CASSGQGVISGANVLTF.

The chain links TRBV4-2 to TRBJ2-7, with 8 nucleotides matching TRBD2. With V trimmed by 5 bases and J by 0 bases, 6 bases remained unmatched. The CDR3 loop spans 15 amino acids. Germline assignment: CDR1 LGHNA and CDR2 YNFKEQ. The CDR3 DNA follows: TGTGCCAGCAGCTATTATAGCGGGATCTCCTACGAGCAGTACTTC. This gives the protein CASSYYSGISYEQYF.

The chain recombines TRBV6-4 with TRBJ1-1; D unresolved. Germline CDR1 reads MRHNA; CDR2 reads SNTAGT. The V gene lost 5 bases and the J gene lost 5 bases, with 12 bases spanning the gap. The CDR3 length is 13 residues. The CDR3 DNA follows: TGTGCCAGCAGTTTCAACGGAGGGACTGAAGCTTTCTTT. Residues: CASSFNGGTEAFF.

The chain employs TRBV19 and TRBJ1-5; 8 bases fit TRBD1. From germline, CDR1 is LNHDA and CDR2 SQIVND (reference sequence). The CDR3 is made up of 16 amino acids. V shed 4 bases and J 7 bases; nucleotides not matched to a gene: 12. CDR3 DNA sequence: TGTGCCAGTAGTACCCGGGGCAGGGGGCAGGGGCAGCCCCAGCATTTT. It yields the protein CASSTRGRGQGQPQHF.

The chain couples TRBV4-1 to TRBJ2-5; possibly TRBD1 for D (5 bases). The CDR3 is made up of 16 amino acids. CDR1 is MGHRA and CDR2 is YSYEKL in the germline V gene. V was clipped by 4 bases and J by 2 bases, with 17 bases between them. CDR3 loop: CASSPRIRQSQETQYF. The CDR3 DNA follows: TGCGCCAGCAGCCCCCGAATCAGACAGTCGCAAGAGACCCAGTACTTC.

The chain recombines TRBV7-2 with TRBJ2-1, with TRBD2 as a possible D gene (7 bases). Per germline, CDR1 SGHTA and CDR2 FQGNSA. V lost 5 bases, J lost 10 bases, and 24 bases lay in between. The length of the CDR3 is 16 residues. The CDR3 sequence: CASSPPGGRAAAEQFF. The CDR3 DNA is TGTGCCAGCAGCCCGCCGGGGGGCAGGGCGGCAGCGGAGCAGTTCTTC.

The chain carries TRBV11-3 and TRBJ2-1; TRBD2 matches 7 bases. CDR3 length: 16 residues. The J segment lost 5 bases and the V segment lost 1 base, leaving 8 bases of the junction unmatched. Germline V gene sequence: CDR1 SGHNT, CDR2 YENEEA. The CDR3, as DNA: TGTGCCAGCAGCTTAGGCAGCGGGGTTAGCGACAATGAGCAGTTCTTC. Amino acid sequence: CASSLGSGVSDNEQFF. Full variable domain (remainder filled in from reference TRBV11-3 and TRBJ2-1): EAGVVQSPRYKIIEKKQPVAFWCNPISGHNTLYWYLQNLGQGPELLIRYENEEAVDDSQLPKDRFSAERLKGVDSTLKIQPAELGDSAVYLCASSLGSGVSDNEQFFGPGTRLTVL.

This clone was seen more than once but under ten times. This chain connects TRBV4-2 to TRBJ2-1, with 8 bases matching TRBD1. CDR1 is LGHNA, CDR2 YNFKEQ, per germline. With 1 base clipped from V and 9 bases from J, the junction kept 11 bases outside the gene matches. CDR3 size: 16 residues. CDR3: CASSQVRQGRFGEQFF. CDR3 bases: TGTGCCAGCAGCCAAGTCCGACAGGGGCGTTTCGGTGAGCAGTTCTTC.

This chain uses TRBV30 with TRBJ2-1; unclear D gene. CDR3 size: 12 residues. The germline CDR1 and CDR2 sequences are GTSNPN and SVGIG (reference sequence). Trimming shortened V by 3 bases and J by 4 bases, and 7 bases separated the two germline ends. Here the CDR3 DNA reads TGTGCCTGGAGGGCGGCTTACAATGAGCAGTTCTTC. Its translation: CAWRAAYNEQFF. Full variable domain (remainder filled in from reference TRBV30 and TRBJ2-1): SQTIHQWPATLVQPVGSPLSLECTVEGTSNPNLYWYRQAAGRGLQLLFYSVGIGQISSEVPQNLSASRPQDRQFILSSKKLLLSDSGFYLCAWRAAYNEQFFGPGTRLTVL.

The J gene is TRBJ1-1, the V gene TRBV19; D is uncertain. The germline gives CDR1 LNHDA, CDR2 SQIVND (reference sequence). The V and J ends lost 6 bases and 1 base respectively, with 15 bases between them. The CDR3 sequence is 15 residues long. CDR3 region: CASRLSRRENTEAFF. CDR3 in DNA: TGTGCCAGTAGACTGTCGCGTCGGGAGAACACTGAAGCTTTCTTT.

The chain uses TRBV7-2 and TRBJ1-3, with unresolved D. V lost 1 base and J lost 0, with 4 bases in between. The CDR3 is 14 residues long. The germline gives CDR1 SGHTA, CDR2 FQGNSA. This CDR3 is CASSLGGSGNTIYF. CDR3 DNA sequence: TGTGCCAGCAGCTTAGGAGGCTCTGGAAACACCATATATTTT.

The chain uses TRBV18 and TRBJ2-3; D is possibly TRBD2 (6 bases). Trimming stripped 6 bases from V and 2 bases from J, with 18 bases between. The CDR3 contains 16 residues. Germline assignment: CDR1 KGHSH and CDR2 LQKENI. CDR3 DNA: TGTGCCAGCTCCCTGAACGTTGCGGGGTTCACAGATACGCAGTATTTT. Its translation: CASSLNVAGFTDTQYF.

The gene calls are TRBV28 and TRBJ2-7, with 7 bases that match TRBD1. Germline-derived CDR1 and CDR2 are MDHEN and SYDVKM. The CDR3 sequence is 12 residues long. CDR3 DNA sequence: TGTGCATGCCGGGACAGTTCCTACGAGCAGTACTTC. It specifies CACRDSSYEQYF. Based on the CDR3 plus reference TRBV28 and TRBJ2-7, the full variable domain is DVKVTQSSRYLVKRTGEKVFLECVQDMDHENMFWYRQDPGLGLRLIYFSYDVKMKEKGDIPEGYSVSREKKERFSLILESASTNQTSMYLCACRDSSYEQYFGPGTRLTVT.

V and J are TRBV6-4 and TRBJ2-2; 7 bases are a match to TRBD2. Trimming took 3 bases from V and 6 from J; bases not matched to a gene: 4. CDR1 and CDR2 (germline): MRHNA, SNTAGT. This CDR3 comprises 14 residues. For the CDR3, the DNA is TGTGCCAGCAGTGAGAGGACTAGTCCCGGGGAGCTGTTTTTT. It codes for CASSERTSPGELFF.

The rearrangement joins TRBV18 to TRBJ1-2; perhaps TRBD1 as D (6 bases). Germline V gene data show CDR1 as KGHSH and CDR2 as LQKENI. Trimming shortened V by 2 bases and J by 4 bases, and 11 bases separated the two germline ends. The CDR3 runs 14 residues. The CDR3 DNA sequence: TGTGCCAGCTCACCAGCGCAGGGGCGCTATGGCTACACCTTC. Translated: CASSPAQGRYGYTF.

The genes are TRBV7-6 and TRBJ2-1; 8 bases match TRBD2. Trimming at V came to 6 bases and at J to 8 bases, leaving 21 bases not matched to a gene. The CDR3 runs to 18 residues. Per the germline V gene, CDR1 is SGHVS and CDR2 is FNYEAQ. CDR3 nucleotide sequence: TGTGCCAGCAGACCCGGGGGAGGTCCTGGCGGGAGGATCGATGAGCAGTTCTTC. Encoded protein: CASRPGGGPGGRIDEQFF.

The V and J genes are TRBV6-6 and TRBJ2-7; possible D gene TRBD2, 5 bases. Germline V gene lookup returns CDR1 MNHNY and CDR2 SVGAGI (reference sequence). Trimming removed 7 bases at V and 4 bases at J, with 17 bases between. The CDR3 runs 14 residues. CDR3 nucleotide sequence: TGTGCCAGCACCCGGACGCCGGGATGGTACGAGCAGTACTTC. Its protein is CASTRTPGWYEQYF.

This chain links TRBV27 with TRBJ1-5; a possible D gene is TRBD1 (5 bases). This CDR3 spans 14 amino acids. Trimming took off 5 bases at V and 5 bases at J, with 13 bases between the two ends. The germline V gene has CDR1 MNHEY and CDR2 SMNVEV (reference sequence). This CDR3 reads CASSLEGVHQPQHF. In DNA form, the CDR3 reads TGTGCCAGCAGTCTGGAAGGGGTCCATCAGCCCCAGCATTTT.